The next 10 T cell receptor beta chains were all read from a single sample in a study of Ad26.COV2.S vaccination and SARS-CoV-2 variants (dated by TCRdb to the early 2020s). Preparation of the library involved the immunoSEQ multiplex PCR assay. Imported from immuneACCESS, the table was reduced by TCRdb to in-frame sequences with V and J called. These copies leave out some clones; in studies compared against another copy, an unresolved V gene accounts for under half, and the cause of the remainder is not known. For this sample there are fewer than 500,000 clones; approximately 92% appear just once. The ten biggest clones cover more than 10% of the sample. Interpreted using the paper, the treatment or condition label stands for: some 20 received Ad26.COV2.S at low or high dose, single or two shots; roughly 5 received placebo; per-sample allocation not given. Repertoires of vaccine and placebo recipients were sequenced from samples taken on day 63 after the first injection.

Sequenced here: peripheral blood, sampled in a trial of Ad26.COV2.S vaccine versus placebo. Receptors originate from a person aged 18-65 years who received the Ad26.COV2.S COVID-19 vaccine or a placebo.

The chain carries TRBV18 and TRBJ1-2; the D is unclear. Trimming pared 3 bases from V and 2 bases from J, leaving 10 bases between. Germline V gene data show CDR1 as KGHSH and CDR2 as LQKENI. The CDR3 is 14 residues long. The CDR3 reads CASSPYDPNYGYTF. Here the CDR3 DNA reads TGTGCCAGCTCACCGTATGACCCCAACTATGGCTACACCTTC.

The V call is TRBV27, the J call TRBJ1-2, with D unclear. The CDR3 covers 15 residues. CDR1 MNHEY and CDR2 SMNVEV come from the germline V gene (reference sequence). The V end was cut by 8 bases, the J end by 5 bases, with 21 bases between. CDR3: CASAEEAPPIYGYTF. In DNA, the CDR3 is TGTGCCAGCGCGGAAGAGGCCCCGCCGATATATGGCTACACCTTC.

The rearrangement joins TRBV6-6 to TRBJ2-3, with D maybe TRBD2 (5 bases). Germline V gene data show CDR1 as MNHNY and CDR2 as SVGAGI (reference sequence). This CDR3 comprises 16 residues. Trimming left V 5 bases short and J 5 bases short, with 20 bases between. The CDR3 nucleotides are TGTGCCAGCAGTCGACTAAGTCACGAGCCGCGAGATACGCAGTATTTT. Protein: CASSRLSHEPRDTQYF.

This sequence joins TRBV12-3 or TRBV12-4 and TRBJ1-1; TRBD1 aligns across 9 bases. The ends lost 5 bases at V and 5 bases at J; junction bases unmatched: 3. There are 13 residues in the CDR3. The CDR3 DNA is TGTGCCAGCAGTCTAGGACAGGGGACTGAAGCTTTCTTT. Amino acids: CASSLGQGTEAFF.

CDR3 sequence reads: CASSYLAGNTGELFF. Written as DNA, the CDR3 is TGCGCCAGCAGCTATTTAGCGGGGAACACCGGGGAGCTGTTTTTT. The V call is TRBV5-1, the J call TRBJ2-2; TRBD2 aligns across 7 bases. V was pared by 3 bases and J by 1 base, with 3 bases of the junction left unmatched. Per the germline V gene, CDR1 is SGHRS and CDR2 is YFSETQ. This CDR3 comprises 15 residues.

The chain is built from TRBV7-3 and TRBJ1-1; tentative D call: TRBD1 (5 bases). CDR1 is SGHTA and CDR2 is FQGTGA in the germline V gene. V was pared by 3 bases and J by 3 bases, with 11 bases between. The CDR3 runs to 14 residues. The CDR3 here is CASSFRGYDTEAFF. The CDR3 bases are TGTGCCAGCAGCTTCCGGGGGTATGACACTGAAGCTTTCTTT.

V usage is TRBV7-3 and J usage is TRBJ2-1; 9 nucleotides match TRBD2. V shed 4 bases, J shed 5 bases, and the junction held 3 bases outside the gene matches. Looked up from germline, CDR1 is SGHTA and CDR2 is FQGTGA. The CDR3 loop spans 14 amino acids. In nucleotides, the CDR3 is TGTGCCAGCAGCTCAGCGGGAGGACACAATGAGCAGTTCTTC. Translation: CASSSAGGHNEQFF.

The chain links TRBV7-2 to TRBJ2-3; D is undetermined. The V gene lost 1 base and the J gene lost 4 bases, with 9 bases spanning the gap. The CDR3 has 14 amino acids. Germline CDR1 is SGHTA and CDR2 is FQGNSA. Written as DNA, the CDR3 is TGTGCCAGCAGCTTAGAGGTGGGTCCAGATACGCAGTATTTT. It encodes CASSLEVGPDTQYF.

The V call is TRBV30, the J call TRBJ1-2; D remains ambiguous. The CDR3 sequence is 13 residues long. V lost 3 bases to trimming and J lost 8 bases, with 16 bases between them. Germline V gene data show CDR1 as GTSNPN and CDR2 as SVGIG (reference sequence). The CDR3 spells CAWSLGPLSGYTF. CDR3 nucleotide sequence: TGTGCCTGGAGCCTCGGACCGCTAAGCGGCTACACCTTC.

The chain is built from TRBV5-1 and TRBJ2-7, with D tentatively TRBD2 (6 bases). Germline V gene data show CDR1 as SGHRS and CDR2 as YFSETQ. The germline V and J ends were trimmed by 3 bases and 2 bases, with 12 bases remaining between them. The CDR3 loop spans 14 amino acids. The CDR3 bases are TGCGCCAGCAGCTCGGACCGGGAGCCCTACGAGCAGTACTTC. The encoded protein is CASSSDREPYEQYF.